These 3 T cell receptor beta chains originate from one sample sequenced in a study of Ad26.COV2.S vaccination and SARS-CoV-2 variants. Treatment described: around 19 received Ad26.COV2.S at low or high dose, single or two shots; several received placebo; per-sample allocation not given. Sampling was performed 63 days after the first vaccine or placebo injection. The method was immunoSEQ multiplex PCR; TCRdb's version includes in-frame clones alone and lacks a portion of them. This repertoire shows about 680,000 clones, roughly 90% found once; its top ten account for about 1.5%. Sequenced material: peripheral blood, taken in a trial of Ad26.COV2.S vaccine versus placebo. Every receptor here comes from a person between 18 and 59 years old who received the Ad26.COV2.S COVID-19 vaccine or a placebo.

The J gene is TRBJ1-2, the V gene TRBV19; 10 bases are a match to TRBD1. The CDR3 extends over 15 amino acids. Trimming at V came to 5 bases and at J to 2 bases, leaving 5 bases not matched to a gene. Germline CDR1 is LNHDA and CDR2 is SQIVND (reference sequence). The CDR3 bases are TGTGCCAGTAGTCGGACAGGGGGGACGAACTATGGCTACACCTTC. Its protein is CASSRTGGTNYGYTF.

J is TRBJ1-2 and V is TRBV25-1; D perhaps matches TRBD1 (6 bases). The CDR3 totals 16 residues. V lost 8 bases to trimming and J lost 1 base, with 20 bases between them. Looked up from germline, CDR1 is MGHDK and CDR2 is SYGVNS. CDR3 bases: TGTGCCAGCGCGCCGAGCCCAGGACAGTTTAACTATGGCTACACCTTC. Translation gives CASAPSPGQFNYGYTF.

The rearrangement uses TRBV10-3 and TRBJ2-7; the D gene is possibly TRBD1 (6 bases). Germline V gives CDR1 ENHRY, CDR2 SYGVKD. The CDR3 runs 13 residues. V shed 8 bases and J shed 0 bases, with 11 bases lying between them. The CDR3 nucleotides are TGTGCCATCGGGCGCAGGGGCTCCTACGAGCAGTACTTC. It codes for CAIGRRGSYEQYF.